The rows below give T cell receptor beta chains drawn from one sample of a study of blood T cell repertoires in COVID-19. Assay used: immunoSEQ multiplex PCR; TCRdb lists only in-frame clones, some missing. The sample gives 150,000 to 200,000 clones, 70% to 85% of which show up once; approximately 14% is in the top ten. Sequencing used PBMCs or T cells enriched from blood (not recorded which). These TCRs come from a man in his forties or fifties who had recovered from COVID-19. The conserved cysteine and the conserved F or W are not part of the CDR3 here. The order of the fields is J gene, V gene, CDR3 protein.

>TRBJ1-2|TRBV10-3
AISEIPGQGNYGYT
>TRBJ1-1|TRBV7-2
ASSRPGQEAF
>TRBJ2-2|TRBV19
ASAADRPNTGELF
>TRBJ1-1|TRBV9
ASSVRGQGITEAF
>TRBJ2-3|TRBV5-1
ASGKQGRTDTQY
>TRBJ1-2|TRBV10-2
ASSEGRQAIGYT
>TRBJ2-7|TRBV7-8
ASSQTAGGDINYEQY
>TRBJ2-2|TRBV19
ASKPDRGYTGELF
>TRBJ1-2|TRBV30
AWRGTGLNYGYT
>TRBJ1-1|TRBV27
ASSLHPLGRGTEAF
>TRBJ2-2|TRBV7-8
ASSRLGRANTGELF
>TRBJ2-3|TRBV5-5
ASSSVLTGYTDTQY
>TRBJ1-1|TRBV3-1/TRBV3-2
ASSLPGANTEAF
>TRBJ2-1|TRBV19
ASSTYSRDPLRPGPYNEQF
>TRBJ1-5|TRBV3-1/TRBV3-2
ASSRAGGGQPQH
>TRBJ2-1|TRBV20-1
SARGFGEQF
>TRBJ2-7|TRBV12-3/TRBV12-4
ASRLFGAHEQY
>TRBJ1-2|TRBV2
ASSESQAATNDNYGYT
>TRBJ1-2|TRBV5-1
ASSFGQGTYGYT
>TRBJ2-7|TRBV5-1
ASSERTGGDEQY
>TRBJ1-6|TRBV5-1
ASTARGSQSSVNSPLH
>TRBJ1-3|TRBV29-1
SVASGQGTGNTIY
>TRBJ2-2|TRBV5-1
ASKGGTSGNTGELF